Following are 12 T cell receptor beta chains from one sample sequenced in a study of identical twins. TCRdb reprocessed the 5' RACE reads via MiXCR and lists one record per CDR3 protein. The table includes 350,000 or so distinct CDR3 sequences, 10% to 15% detected once. A further study also used this sample, focusing on yellow fever vaccine responses in identical twins.

The sequenced sample was CD8+ T cells sorted from blood. These receptors originate from a young woman in good health.

This clonotype was seen a handful of times. The gene calls are TRBV7-2 and TRBJ1-2; TRBD1 aligns across 9 bases. V shed 2 bases, J shed 3 bases, and the junction held 7 bases outside the gene matches. CDR1 is SGHTA and CDR2 is FQGNSA in the germline V gene. The CDR3 extends over 16 amino acids. CDR3: CASSLPGQGRYYGYTF. The DNA of the CDR3 is TGTGCCAGCAGCTTACCGGGACAGGGCCGATACTATGGCTACACCTTC.

This clonotype was counted ten times or more. The CDR3 loop reads CASSPTGQGVNYGYTF. The CDR3 bases are TGTGCCAGCAGTCCCACTGGACAGGGCGTTAACTATGGCTACACCTTC. The V and J genes are TRBV12-3 or TRBV12-4 and TRBJ1-2, with TRBD1 matching over 8 bases. The length of the CDR3 is 16 residues. Trimming at V came to 5 bases and at J to 1 base, leaving 9 bases not matched to a gene.

The chain employs TRBV2 and TRBJ2-5, with D perhaps TRBD2 (6 bases). CDR3 length equals 13 residues. In germline, CDR1 is SNHLY, CDR2 FYNNEI. V lost 3 bases to trimming and J lost 5 bases, with 10 bases between them. CDR3: CASSDGSGETQYF. CDR3 nucleotides: TGTGCCAGCAGTGACGGGAGTGGGGAGACCCAGTACTTC.

The chain has TRBV4-1 and TRBJ2-2; maybe TRBD1 (5 bases). Trimming took off 0 bases at V and 3 bases at J, with 11 bases between the two ends. Germline V gene data show CDR1 as MGHRA and CDR2 as YSYEKL. The CDR3 is made up of 16 amino acids. CDR3 sequence: CASSQDIRVYTGELFF. DNA of the CDR3: TGCGCCAGCAGCCAAGATATCAGGGTCTACACCGGGGAGCTGTTTTTT.

The V gene is TRBV6-5, the J gene TRBJ2-2; D call uncertain. The CDR3 loop spans 15 amino acids. V shed 2 bases and J shed 0 bases, with 7 bases lying between them. Germline V gene lookup returns CDR1 MNHEY and CDR2 SVGAGI. CDR3 in amino acids: CASSYGYPNTGELFF. The CDR3 region has the DNA TGTGCCAGCAGTTACGGCTACCCGAACACCGGGGAGCTGTTTTTT.

This clonotype appeared a few times. This CDR3 reads CASSRDRVNEQFF. CDR3 nucleotide sequence: TGTGCCAGCAGCAGAGACAGGGTCAATGAGCAGTTCTTC. The J gene is TRBJ2-1, the V gene TRBV27; TRBD1 agrees at 7 bases. CDR3 size: 13 residues. The germline V gene encodes CDR1 MNHEY and CDR2 SMNVEV (reference sequence). Unmatched junction bases numbered 5, after V lost 6 bases and J lost 6 bases.

This clonotype has a count of ten or more. This sequence joins TRBV12-3 or TRBV12-4 and TRBJ2-1, with 10 bases aligning to TRBD2. The CDR3 consists of 14 residues. After removal of 6 bases from V and 7 bases from J, the junction contained 6 bases not matched to a gene. The CDR3, as DNA: TGTGCCAGCAGCTGGACTAGCGGAGGGAATGAGCAGTTCTTC. This codes for CASSWTSGGNEQFF.

V and J are TRBV6-9 and TRBJ2-2; unclear D gene. Germline V gene lookup returns CDR1 MNHGY and CDR2 SVAAGI. The CDR3 runs 15 residues. The V end lost 6 bases, the J end lost 6 bases, and 17 bases lay between the germline ends. Here the CDR3 reads CASRLKVRVAGELFF. The CDR3, as DNA: TGTGCCAGCAGGTTAAAGGTCCGGGTGGCCGGGGAGCTGTTTTTT.

V gene TRBV28 combines with J gene TRBJ2-3; 10 bases are a match to TRBD2. From germline, CDR1 is MDHEN and CDR2 SYDVKM. V gave up 3 bases and J gave up 5 bases; unmatched junction bases: 11. The CDR3 runs 17 residues. As DNA, the CDR3 is TGTGCCAGCAGTTTGATACAAGCGGGAGGGCCCATAGATACGCAGTATTTT. Its translation is CASSLIQAGGPIDTQYF.

V gene TRBV20-1 combines with J gene TRBJ2-2, with D perhaps TRBD1 or TRBD2 (6 bases each). The CDR3 has 13 residues. Germline loops: CDR1 DFQATT, CDR2 SNEGSKA (reference sequence). The ends were cut back, 5 bases at V and 4 bases at J, with 11 bases in the middle. This chain's CDR3 is CSADGGGTGELFF. CDR3 bases: TGCAGTGCTGACGGGGGCGGCACCGGGGAGCTGTTTTTT.

V and J are TRBV6-1 and TRBJ2-5, with 7 nucleotides matching TRBD1. Germline lookup yields CDR1 MNHNS and CDR2 SASEGT. CDR3 length: 15 residues. V trimming: 7 bases; J trimming: 1 base; junction bases outside the gene matches: 9. Here the CDR3 DNA reads TGTGCCAGCACCACCTTGGGACAGAGCCAAGAGACCCAGTACTTC. Amino acid sequence: CASTTLGQSQETQYF.

This clonotype was detected many times. V gene TRBV9 combines with J gene TRBJ2-7; 8 nucleotides agree with TRBD2. The CDR3 has 14 residues. J was trimmed by 2 bases and V by 0 bases; bases with no gene match: 1. The germline CDR1 and CDR2 sequences are SGDLS and YYNGEE. The CDR3 nucleotides read TGTGCCAGCAGCGTAGCGGGAGGGACCTACGAGCAGTACTTC. It translates to CASSVAGGTYEQYF.